These T cell receptor beta chains were read from a single sample in a study of a mutant IDH1 vaccine in newly diagnosed glioma. These receptors' targets are unknown. Profiling relied on immunoSEQ multiplex PCR, and the TCRdb table lists in-frame clones only, not all of them. This sample has approximately 84,000 clones, with roughly four fifths found just once. The input for sequencing was PBMCs, taken from a glioma patient whose treatment included an IDH1 peptide vaccine. These receptors were collected from a man in his forties with glioma. CDR3s include the opening cysteine and the closing phenylalanine or tryptophan. Each record gives: clone size, D gene, V gene, J gene, CDR3 protein, CDR3 DNA. A D gene is named only where the DNA matches it firmly. The size of a clone is reported for some rows only, either as once, few or many, or as a class for expanded clones.

-,-,TRBV7-6,TRBJ2-1,CASSLVQGLYNEQFF,TGTGCCAGCAGCTTAGTTCAGGGTCTCTACAATGAGCAGTTCTTC
-,-,TRBV5-6,TRBJ2-4,CASSLTEGAKNIQYF,TGTGCCAGCAGCTTGACGGAGGGGGCCAAAAACATTCAGTACTTC
-,TRBD2,TRBV27,TRBJ2-7,CASSPWASGSYEQYF,TGTGCCAGCAGCCCTTGGGCTAGCGGATCCTACGAGCAGTACTTC
-,TRBD2,TRBV7-2,TRBJ2-2,CASTLLASNTGELFF,TGTGCCAGCACCCTACTAGCGTCGAACACCGGGGAGCTGTTTTTT
-,-,TRBV2,TRBJ1-2,CASSEIRPNYGYTF,TGTGCCAGCAGTGAAATTAGACCCAACTATGGCTACACCTTC
-,TRBD1,TRBV19,TRBJ1-1,CASSRPDRVGTEAFF,TGTGCCAGTAGTAGACCGGACAGGGTAGGCACTGAAGCTTTCTTT
-,TRBD1,TRBV5-1,TRBJ2-7,CASSLTGEGSYEQYF,TGCGCCAGCAGCCTGACAGGGGAAGGCTCCTACGAGCAGTACTTC
once,-,TRBV6-6,TRBJ1-2,CASRTEALYGYTF,TGTGCCAGCAGGACCGAGGCACTCTATGGCTACACCTTC
few,TRBD1,TRBV28,TRBJ1-4,CASRGQLNEKLFF,TGTGCCAGCAGGGGACAGCTTAATGAAAAACTGTTTTTT
-,TRBD1,TRBV5-4,TRBJ2-4,CASSLARRQGIQYF,TGTGCCAGCAGCTTGGCCAGGAGACAGGGGATTCAGTACTTC
-,-,TRBV9,TRBJ2-7,CASSVGSSAYEQYF,TGTGCCAGCAGCGTAGGTAGCTCAGCCTACGAGCAGTACTTC
-,-,TRBV9,TRBJ2-1,CASSARAGRLYEQFF,TGTGCCAGCAGCGCTCGGGCGGGACGACTATATGAGCAGTTCTTC
-,-,TRBV15,TRBJ2-7,CATSVTDGSSYEQYF,TGTGCCACCAGCGTTACCGACGGAAGCTCCTACGAGCAGTACTTC
-,-,TRBV27,TRBJ1-2,CASRDLAHYGYTF,TGTGCCAGCCGTGATTTGGCCCATTATGGCTACACCTTC
-,-,TRBV6-7,TRBJ2-7,CASSWNRDNPYNYEQYF,TGTGCCAGCAGTTGGAACCGGGACAACCCTTATAACTACGAGCAGTACTTC
-,TRBD1,TRBV5-1,TRBJ2-3,CASSQEGQGSDTQYF,TGCGCCAGCAGCCAGGAAGGACAGGGATCAGATACGCAGTATTTT
-,TRBD1,TRBV5-5,TRBJ1-4,CASSPIGTALIGKLFF,TGTGCCAGCAGCCCTATCGGGACAGCCCTTATTGGAAAACTGTTTTTT
few,-,TRBV27,TRBJ2-7,CASSPVTGAEQYF,TGTGCCAGCAGTCCCGTTACAGGAGCAGAGCAGTACTTC
-,TRBD2,TRBV10-3,TRBJ2-3,CAISSGLAGGHTDTQYF,TGTGCCATCAGTAGTGGACTAGCGGGAGGCCACACAGATACGCAGTATTTT
-,-,TRBV21-1,TRBJ1-5,CASSPLRDGEAGQPQHF,TGTGCCAGCAGTCCCCTTCGGGACGGCGAAGCGGGTCAGCCCCAGCATTTT